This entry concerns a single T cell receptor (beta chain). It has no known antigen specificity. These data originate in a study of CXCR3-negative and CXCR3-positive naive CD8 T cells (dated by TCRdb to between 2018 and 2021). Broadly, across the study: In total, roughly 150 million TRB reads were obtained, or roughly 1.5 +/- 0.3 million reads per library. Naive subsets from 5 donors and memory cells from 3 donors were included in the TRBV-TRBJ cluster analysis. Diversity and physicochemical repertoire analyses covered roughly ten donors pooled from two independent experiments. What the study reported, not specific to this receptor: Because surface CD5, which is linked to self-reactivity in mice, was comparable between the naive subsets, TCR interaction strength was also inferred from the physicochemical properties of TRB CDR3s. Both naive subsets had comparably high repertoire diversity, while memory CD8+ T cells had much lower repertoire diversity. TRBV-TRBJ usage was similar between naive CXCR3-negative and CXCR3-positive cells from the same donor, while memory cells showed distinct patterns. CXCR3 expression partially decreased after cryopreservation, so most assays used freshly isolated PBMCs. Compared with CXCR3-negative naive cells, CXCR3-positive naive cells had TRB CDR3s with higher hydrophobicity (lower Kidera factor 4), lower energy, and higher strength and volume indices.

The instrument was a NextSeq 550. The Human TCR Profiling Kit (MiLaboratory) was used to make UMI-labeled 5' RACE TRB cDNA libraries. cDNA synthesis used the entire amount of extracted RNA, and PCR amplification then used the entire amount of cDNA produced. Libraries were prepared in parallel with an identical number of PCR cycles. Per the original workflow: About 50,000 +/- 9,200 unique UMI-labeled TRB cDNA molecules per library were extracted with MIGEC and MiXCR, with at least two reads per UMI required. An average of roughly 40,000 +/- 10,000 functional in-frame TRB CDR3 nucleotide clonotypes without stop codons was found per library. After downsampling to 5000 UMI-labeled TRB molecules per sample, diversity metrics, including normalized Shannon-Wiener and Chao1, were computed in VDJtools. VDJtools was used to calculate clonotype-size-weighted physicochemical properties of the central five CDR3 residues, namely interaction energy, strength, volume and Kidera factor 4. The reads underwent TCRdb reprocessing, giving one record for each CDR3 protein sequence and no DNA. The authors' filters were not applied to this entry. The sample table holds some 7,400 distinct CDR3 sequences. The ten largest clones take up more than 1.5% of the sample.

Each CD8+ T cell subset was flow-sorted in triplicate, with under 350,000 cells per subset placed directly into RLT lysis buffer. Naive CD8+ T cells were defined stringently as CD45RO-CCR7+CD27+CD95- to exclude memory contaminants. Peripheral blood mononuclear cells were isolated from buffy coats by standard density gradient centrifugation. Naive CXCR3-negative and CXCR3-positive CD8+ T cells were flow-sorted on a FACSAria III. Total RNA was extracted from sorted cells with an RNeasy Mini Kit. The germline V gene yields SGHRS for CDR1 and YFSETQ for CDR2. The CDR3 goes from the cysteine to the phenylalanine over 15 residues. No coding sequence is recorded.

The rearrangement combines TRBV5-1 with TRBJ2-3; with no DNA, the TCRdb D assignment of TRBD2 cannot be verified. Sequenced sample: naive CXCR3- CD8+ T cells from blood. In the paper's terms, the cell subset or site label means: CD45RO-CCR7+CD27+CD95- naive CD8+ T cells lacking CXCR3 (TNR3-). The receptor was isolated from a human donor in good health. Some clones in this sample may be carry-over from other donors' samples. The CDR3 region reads CSSSFRREKIDTQYF. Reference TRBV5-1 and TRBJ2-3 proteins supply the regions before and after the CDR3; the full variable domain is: KAGVTQTPRYLIKTRGQQVTLSCSPISGHRSVSWYQQTPGQGLQFLFEYFSETQRNKGNFPGRFSGRQFSNSRSEMNVSTLELGDSALYLCSSSFRREKIDTQYFGPGTRLTVL.